The TCR beta chain under discussion was sequenced for a study of blood T cell repertoires in COVID-19. Study background: From T cells, B-cell-depleted T cells, or PBMCs came the material, which was cDNA or gDNA.

Germline assignment: CDR1 MNHEY and CDR2 SMNVEV (reference sequence). The CDR3 covers 15 residues. Germline trimming cut 5 bases from V and 1 base from J; bases unmatched to any gene: 7. Allocation to cohorts depended on clinical history reported by the participants. The data were produced by immunoSEQ multiplex PCR, yet TCRdb's version contains in-frame clones alone and is incomplete. The sample shows approximately 200,000 clones, approximately 90% of them seen only once. The origin of this receptor is a young man who had recovered from COVID-19. What was sequenced was PBMCs or T cells enriched from blood (not recorded which). V is TRBV27 and J is TRBJ1-1; TRBD1 agrees at 7 bases. The CDR3 DNA is TGTGCCAGCAGTCGGCGGGACAGACGGAACACTGAAGCTTTCTTT. Translated, it gives CASSRRDRRNTEAFF.